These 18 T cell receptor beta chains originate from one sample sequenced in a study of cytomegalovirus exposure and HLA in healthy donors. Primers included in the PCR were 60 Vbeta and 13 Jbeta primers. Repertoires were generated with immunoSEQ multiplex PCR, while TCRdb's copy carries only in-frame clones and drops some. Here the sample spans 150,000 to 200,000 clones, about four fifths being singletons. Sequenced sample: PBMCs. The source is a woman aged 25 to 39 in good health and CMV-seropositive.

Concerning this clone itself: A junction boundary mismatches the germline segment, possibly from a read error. The CDR3: CASSQFGGNEQFF. Written as DNA, the CDR3 is TGTGCTAGCAGCCAATTTGGCGGGAATGAGCAGTTCTTC. V gene TRBV7-7 combines with J gene TRBJ2-1, with TRBD2 as a possible D gene (5 bases). The CDR3 loop spans 13 amino acids. Germline V gene data show CDR1 as SSHAT and CDR2 as FNYEAQ (reference sequence).

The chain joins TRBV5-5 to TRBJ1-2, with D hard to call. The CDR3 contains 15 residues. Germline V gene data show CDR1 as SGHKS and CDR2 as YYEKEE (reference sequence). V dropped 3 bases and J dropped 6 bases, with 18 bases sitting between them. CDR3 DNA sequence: TGTGCCAGCAGCTACCCCACTGGAGTTCCCCATGGCTACACCTTC. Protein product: CASSYPTGVPHGYTF.

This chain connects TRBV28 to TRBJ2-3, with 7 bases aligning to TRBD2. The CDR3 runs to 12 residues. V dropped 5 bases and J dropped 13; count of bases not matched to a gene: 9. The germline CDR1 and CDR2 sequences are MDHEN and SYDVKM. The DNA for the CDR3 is TGTGCCAGCAGTGAGAGCGGGAATAGAAAGTATTTT. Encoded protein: CASSESGNRKYF.

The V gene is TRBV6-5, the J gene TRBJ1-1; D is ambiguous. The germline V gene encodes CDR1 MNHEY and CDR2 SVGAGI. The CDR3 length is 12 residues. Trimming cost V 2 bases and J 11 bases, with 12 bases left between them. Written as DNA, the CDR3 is TGTGCCAGCAGTTACGGTCGCGGTTCGGCTTTCTTT. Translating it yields CASSYGRGSAFF.

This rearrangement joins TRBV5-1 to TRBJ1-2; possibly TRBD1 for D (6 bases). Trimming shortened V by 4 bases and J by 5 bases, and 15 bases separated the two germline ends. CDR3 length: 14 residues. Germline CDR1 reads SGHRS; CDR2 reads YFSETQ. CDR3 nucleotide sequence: TGCGCCAGCAGCCCGGAGACAGGTTTTTATGGCTACACCTTC. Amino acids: CASSPETGFYGYTF.

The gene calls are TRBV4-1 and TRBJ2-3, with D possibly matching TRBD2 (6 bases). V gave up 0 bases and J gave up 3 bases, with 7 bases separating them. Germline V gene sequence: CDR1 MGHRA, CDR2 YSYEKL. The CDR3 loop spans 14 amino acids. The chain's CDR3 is CASSQELATDTQYF. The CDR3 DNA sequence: TGCGCCAGCAGCCAAGAGCTAGCGACAGATACGCAGTATTTT.

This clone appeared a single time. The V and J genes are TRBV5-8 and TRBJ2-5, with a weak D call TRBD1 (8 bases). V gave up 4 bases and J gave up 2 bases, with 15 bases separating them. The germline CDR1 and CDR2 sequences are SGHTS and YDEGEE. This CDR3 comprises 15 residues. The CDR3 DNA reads TGTGCCAGCAGCACAGGACAGGGAGGGCAAGAGACCCAGTACTTC. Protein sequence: CASSTGQGGQETQYF. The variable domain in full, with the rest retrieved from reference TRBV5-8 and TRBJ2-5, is EAGVTQSPTHLIKTRGQQATLRCSPISGHTSVYWYQQALGLGLQFLLWYDEGEERNRGNFPPRFSGRQFPNYSSELNVNALELEDSALYLCASSTGQGGQETQYFGPGTRLLVL.

As DNA, the CDR3 is TGTGCCAGCAGTTTCCGAGGCCCCGGGGATGAGCAGTTCTTC. Residues: CASSFRGPGDEQFF. V and J are TRBV27 and TRBJ2-1; maybe TRBD2 (5 bases). CDR3 length: 14 amino acids. Trimming pared 3 bases from V and 8 bases from J, leaving 14 bases between. The germline gives CDR1 MNHEY, CDR2 SMNVEV (reference sequence).

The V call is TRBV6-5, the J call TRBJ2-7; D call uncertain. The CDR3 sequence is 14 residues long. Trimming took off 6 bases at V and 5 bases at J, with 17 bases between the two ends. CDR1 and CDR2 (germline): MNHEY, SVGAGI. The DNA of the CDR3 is TGTGCCAGCAGCCCCCCCCAGACACGCCACGAGCAGTACTTC. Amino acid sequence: CASSPPQTRHEQYF.

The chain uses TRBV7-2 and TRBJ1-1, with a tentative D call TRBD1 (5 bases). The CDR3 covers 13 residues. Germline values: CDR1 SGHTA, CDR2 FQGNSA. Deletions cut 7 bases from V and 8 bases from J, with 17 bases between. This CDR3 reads CASMERGGKEAFF. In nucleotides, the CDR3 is TGTGCCAGCATGGAGCGGGGGGGGAAGGAAGCTTTCTTT. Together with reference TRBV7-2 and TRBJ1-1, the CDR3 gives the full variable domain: GAGVSQSPSNKVTEKGKDVELRCDPISGHTALYWYRQSLGQGLEFLIYFQGNSAPDKSGLPSDRFSAERTGGSVSTLTIQRTQQEDSAVYLCASMERGGKEAFFGQGTRLTVV.

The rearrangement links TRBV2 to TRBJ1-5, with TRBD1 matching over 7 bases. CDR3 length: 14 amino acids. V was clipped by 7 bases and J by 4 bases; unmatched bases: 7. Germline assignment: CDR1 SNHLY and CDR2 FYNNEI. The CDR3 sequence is CASIRDRQNQPQHF. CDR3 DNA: TGTGCCAGCATTAGGGACAGACAGAATCAGCCCCAGCATTTT. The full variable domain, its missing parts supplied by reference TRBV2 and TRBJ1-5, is EPEVTQTPSHQVTQMGQEVILRCVPISNHLYFYWYRQILGQKVEFLVSFYNNEISEKSEIFDDQFSVERPDGSNFTLKIRSTKLEDSAMYFCASIRDRQNQPQHFGDGTRLSIL.

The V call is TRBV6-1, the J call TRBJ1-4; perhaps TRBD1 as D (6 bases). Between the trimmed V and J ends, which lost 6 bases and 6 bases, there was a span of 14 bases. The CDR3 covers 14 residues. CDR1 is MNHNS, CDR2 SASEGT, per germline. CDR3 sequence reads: CASRYRVMDEKLFF. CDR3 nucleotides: TGTGCCAGCAGGTACAGGGTAATGGATGAAAAACTGTTTTTT.

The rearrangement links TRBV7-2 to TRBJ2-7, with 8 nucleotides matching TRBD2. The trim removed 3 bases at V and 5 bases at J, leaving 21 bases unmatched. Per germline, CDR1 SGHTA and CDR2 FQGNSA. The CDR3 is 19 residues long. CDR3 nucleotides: TGTGCCAGCAGCTTGGAGATATTTGACGGGACTAGGTGGGTACACGAGCAGTACTTC. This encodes CASSLEIFDGTRWVHEQYF.

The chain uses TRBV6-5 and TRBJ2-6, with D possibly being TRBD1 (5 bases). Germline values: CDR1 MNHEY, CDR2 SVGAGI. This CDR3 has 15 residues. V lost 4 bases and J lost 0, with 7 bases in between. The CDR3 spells CASSLQASGANVLTF. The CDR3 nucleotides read TGTGCCAGCAGTTTACAGGCCTCTGGGGCCAACGTCCTGACTTTC.

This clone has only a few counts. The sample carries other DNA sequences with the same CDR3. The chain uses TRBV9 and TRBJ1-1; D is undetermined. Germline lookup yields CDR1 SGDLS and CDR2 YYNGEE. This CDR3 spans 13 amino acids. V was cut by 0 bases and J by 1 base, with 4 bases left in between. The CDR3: CASSVDRNTEAFF. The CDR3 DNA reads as TGTGCCAGCAGCGTAGACAGGAACACTGAAGCTTTCTTT.

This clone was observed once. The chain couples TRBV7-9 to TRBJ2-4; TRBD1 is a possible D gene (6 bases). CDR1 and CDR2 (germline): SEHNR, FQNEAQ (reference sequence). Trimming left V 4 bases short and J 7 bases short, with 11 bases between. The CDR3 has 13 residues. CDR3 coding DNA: TGTGCCAGCAGCTCATCAGGGGAGAACATTCAGTACTTC. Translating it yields CASSSSGENIQYF.

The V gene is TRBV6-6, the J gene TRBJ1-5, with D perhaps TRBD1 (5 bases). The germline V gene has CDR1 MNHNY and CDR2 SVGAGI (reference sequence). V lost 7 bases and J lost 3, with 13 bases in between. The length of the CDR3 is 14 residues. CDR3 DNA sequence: TGTGCCAGCACCTACGACAGTACCAATCAGCCCCAGCATTTT. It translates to CASTYDSTNQPQHF.

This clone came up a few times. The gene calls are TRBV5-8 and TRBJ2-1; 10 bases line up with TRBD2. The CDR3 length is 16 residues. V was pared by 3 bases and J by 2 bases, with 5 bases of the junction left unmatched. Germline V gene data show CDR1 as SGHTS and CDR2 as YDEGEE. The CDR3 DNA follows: TGTGCCAGCAGCTCGCGACTAGCGGGCGCCTACAATGAGCAGTTCTTC. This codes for CASSSRLAGAYNEQFF.